Each of the 11 T cell receptor beta chains below was sequenced from the same sample in a study of regulatory T cells in long-lasting Graves disease. Described time point: persistent/refractory GD, antithyroid drugs over 5 years with positive TRAb. The authors made the TCR library using RNA they extracted from PBMCs. TCR beta libraries were built with iRepertoire HTBI primers and Arm-PCR of CDR3 regions. TCRdb recomputed calls from the multiplex PCR reads with MiXCR, one row per CDR3 protein. The table lists approximately 400,000 distinct CDR3 sequences, more than 20% of them singletons, with about 27% in the top ten. The sequenced sample was peripheral blood mononuclear cells (PBMCs), obtained when the disease was refractory, from a patient treated with antithyroid drugs. The receptors originated from a woman aged 40 to 50 with Graves disease.

This chain joins TRBV6-1 and TRBJ2-7; perhaps D is TRBD1 or TRBD2 (5 bases each). The CDR3 has 13 amino acids. The V and J ends lost 4 bases and 4 bases respectively, with 11 bases between them. The germline gives CDR1 MNHNS, CDR2 SASEGT. In nucleotides, the CDR3 is TGTGCCAGCAGTGTCGGGACCGCTTACGAGCAGTACTTC. It yields the protein CASSVGTAYEQYF.

This clonotype has at least ten counts. V usage is TRBV12-3 or TRBV12-4 and J usage is TRBJ1-1; a possible D gene is TRBD1 (5 bases). The CDR3 loop spans 15 amino acids. V was clipped by 3 bases and J by 2 bases, with 13 bases between them. The CDR3 bases are TGTGCCAGCAGTTTGGGTACCAGGGTTAACACTGAAGCTTTCTTT. This encodes CASSLGTRVNTEAFF.

This clonotype appeared many times. J is TRBJ2-7 and V is TRBV28; 9 nucleotides align to TRBD1. The germline gives CDR1 MDHEN, CDR2 SYDVKM. The length of the CDR3 is 15 residues. Trimming removed 4 bases from V and 2 bases from J; junction bases left unmatched: 6. The CDR3 sequence: CASSSNRGPPYEQYF. CDR3 in DNA: TGTGCCAGCAGTTCTAACAGGGGGCCACCCTACGAGCAGTACTTC.

The chain carries TRBV13 and TRBJ2-3; 7 bases map to TRBD1. V shed 4 bases and J 10 bases; nucleotides not matched to a gene: 8. The germline V gene has CDR1 PRHDT and CDR2 FYEKMQ (reference sequence). The CDR3 totals 13 residues. The CDR3 DNA follows: TGTGCCAGCAGCTCCTCGACAGGGAAGGCGCAGTATTTT. Translation: CASSSSTGKAQYF.

This chain joins TRBV7-9 and TRBJ2-7, with 13 bases fitting TRBD2. Looked up from germline, CDR1 is SEHNR and CDR2 is FQNEAQ (reference sequence). Germline trimming cut 3 bases from V and 6 bases from J; bases unmatched to any gene: 14. This CDR3 is 18 amino acids long. CDR3 in amino acids: CASSFGTSGKGWIREQYF. The CDR3 DNA reads TGTGCCAGCAGCTTTGGGACTAGCGGGAAGGGGTGGATCCGCGAGCAGTACTTC.

In this sample, this clonotype turned up many times. The chain links TRBV12-3 or TRBV12-4 to TRBJ2-7, with 8 bases identical to TRBD1. V dropped 8 bases and J dropped 3; count of bases not matched to a gene: 6. The CDR3 is 13 residues long. DNA for the CDR3: TGTGCCAGCGGACAGGGCGCCTTCTACGAGCAGTACTTC. Its protein is CASGQGAFYEQYF.

This clonotype was seen at least ten times. This chain joins TRBV7-8 and TRBJ2-5; D remains ambiguous. CDR1 and CDR2 (germline): SGHVS, FQNEAQ. The CDR3 has 11 residues. The V end was cut by 7 bases, the J end by 5 bases, with 8 bases between. The CDR3 coding sequence is TGTGCCAGCACCGAACGGGAGACCCAGTACTTC. Translated: CASTERETQYF.

V usage is TRBV12-3 or TRBV12-4 and J usage is TRBJ2-7; 8 nucleotides agree with TRBD2. The V gene end was trimmed by 7 bases and the J gene end by 5 bases; junction bases not matched to a gene: 10. The CDR3 totals 14 residues. The CDR3 DNA reads TGTGCCAGCACCAGGGCGGGGGGACGGGACGAGCAGTACTTC. As protein: CASTRAGGRDEQYF.

This clonotype was observed many times. V is TRBV2 and J is TRBJ2-1, with D unclear. The V end was cut by 1 base, the J end by 4 bases, with 2 bases between. This CDR3 comprises 12 residues. Germline V CDR1 and CDR2: SNHLY, FYNNEI. The CDR3 nucleotides read TGTGCCAGCAGTGAAGAGTACAATGAGCAGTTCTTC. Its translation is CASSEEYNEQFF. Full variable domain (rest looked up from reference TRBV2 and TRBJ2-1): EPEVTQTPSHQVTQMGQEVILRCVPISNHLYFYWYRQILGQKVEFLVSFYNNEISEKSEIFDDQFSVERPDGSNFTLKIRSTKLEDSAMYFCASSEEYNEQFFGPGTRLTVL.

The table lists this clonotype with a few counts. The V call is TRBV20-1, the J call TRBJ2-1, with 10 bases lining up with TRBD2. Losses at the gene ends were 6 bases for V and 4 bases for J; bases not matched to a gene: 6. Germline CDR1 DFQATT, CDR2 SNEGSKA (reference sequence). The CDR3 has 14 amino acids. In DNA, the CDR3 is TGCAGTGCGGCTACTAGCGGGGTTTACAATGAGCAGTTCTTC. Protein sequence: CSAATSGVYNEQFF.

The V gene is TRBV5-1, the J gene TRBJ2-1; 8 bases fit TRBD2. This CDR3 is 14 amino acids long. Trimming removed 5 bases from V and 2 bases from J; junction bases left unmatched: 3. The germline CDR1 and CDR2 sequences are SGHRS and YFSETQ. For the CDR3, the DNA is TGCGCCAGCAGAGATAGCGGGACCTACAATGAGCAGTTCTTC. Translated: CASRDSGTYNEQFF.